This entry features one T cell receptor beta chain sequence. Its antigen is still unknown. Because it lacks the conserved phenylalanine or tryptophan at the end, this CDR3 is likely a read error. This sample stems from a study of Graves' ophthalmopathy and Graves' hyperthyroidism. Study summary: The study drew peripheral blood at initial diagnosis, before any treatment.

Ophthalmopathy in the donors was of moderate-to-severe activity, with CAS ≥3, NOSPECS ≥4 and duration under 3 months. The study amplified TCR beta CDR3 regions using RNA transcripts. Amplification began with first-round RT-PCR using HTBI primers, then second-round multiplex PCR was performed. Each CDR3 protein gets one entry after TCRdb re-called the multiplex PCR reads with MiXCR. The sample has around 51,000 distinct CDR3 sequences; around half are singletons. CDR1 and CDR2 (germline): SGHAT, FQNNGV. The length of the CDR3 is 14 residues. V was shortened by 5 bases and J by 6 bases, with 11 bases between the two germline ends. Notes on the study in general: The majority of expanded thyroid clonotypes above 0.001 frequency also occurred in blood. A roughly 80% specificity and approximately 88% sensitivity were achieved by a 13-signature model that separated ophthalmopathy from stable hyperthyroidism.

The source material was peripheral blood. The clonotype comes from an adult man with Graves' ophthalmopathy. The chain is built from TRBV11-2 and TRBJ1-6; D is undetermined. CDR3 protein: CASSLTMVNSPLHS. For the CDR3, the DNA is TGTGCCAGCAGCCTAACGATGGTTAATTCACCCCTCCACTCT.